This T cell receptor (beta chain) was obtained from a study of blood T cells in healthy people across ages. V was pared by 4 bases and J by 10 bases, with 20 bases between. Germline CDR1 reads MNHEY; CDR2 reads SMNVEV (reference sequence). The CDR3 spans 14 residues. Primers used in a second PCR of about 6 to 11 cycles were a sample-barcoded 5' primer and a J-beta primer mix. A 12-random-nucleotide template-switch adaptor tagged each cDNA molecule. Each sample yielded at least 3 million CDR3-containing paired-end reads. Using its own MiXCR run on the 5' RACE reads, TCRdb lists one record per CDR3 protein. Among fewer than 2 million distinct CDR3 sequences listed, about 39% were seen once.

The chain is built from TRBV27 and TRBJ2-7; D remains ambiguous. The source material was blood. This TCR was recovered from a human donor in good health. The CDR3 DNA follows: TGTGCCAGCAGTTATACTAAGGCGGCAGAGACTCAGTACTTC. Its protein product is CASSYTKAAETQYF.